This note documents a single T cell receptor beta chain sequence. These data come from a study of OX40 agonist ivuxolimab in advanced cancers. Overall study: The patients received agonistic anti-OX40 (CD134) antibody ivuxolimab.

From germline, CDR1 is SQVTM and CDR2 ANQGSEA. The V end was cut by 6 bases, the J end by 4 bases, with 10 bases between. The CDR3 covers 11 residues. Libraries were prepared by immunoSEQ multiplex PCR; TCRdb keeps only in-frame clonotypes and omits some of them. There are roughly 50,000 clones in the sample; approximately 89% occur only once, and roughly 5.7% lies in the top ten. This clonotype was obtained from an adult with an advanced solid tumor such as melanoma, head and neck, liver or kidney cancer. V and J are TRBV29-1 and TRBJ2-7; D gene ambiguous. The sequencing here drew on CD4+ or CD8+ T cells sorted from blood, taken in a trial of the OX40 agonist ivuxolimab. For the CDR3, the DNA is TGCAGCGTGCTTCTAGGGTACGAGCAGTACTTC. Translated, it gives CSVLLGYEQYF.